The 9 T cell receptor beta chains in this list originate from one sample, sequenced in a study of blood T cell repertoires in COVID-19. Some clones are missing from TCRdb's copy, which holds only in-frame ones; the method was immunoSEQ multiplex PCR. The data contain 15,000 or so clones, 82% of them singletons. Source material: peripheral blood. These receptors all stem from a man aged 80 or over with active COVID-19.

J is TRBJ1-2 and V is TRBV5-6; D is perhaps TRBD1 (6 bases). V gave up 2 bases and J gave up 0 bases, with 8 bases separating them. The CDR3 sequence is 14 residues long. Germline V CDR1 and CDR2: SGHDT, YYEEEE. The CDR3 DNA is TGTGCCAGCAGCTTCAGGGGCGCTAACTATGGCTACACCTTC. Protein sequence: CASSFRGANYGYTF.

The chain uses TRBV28 and TRBJ2-3, with TRBD2 matching 8 bases. CDR1 is MDHEN, CDR2 SYDVKM, per germline. V was pared by 5 bases and J by 1 base, with 11 bases of the junction left unmatched. The CDR3 is made up of 17 amino acids. This chain's CDR3 is CASSPGLGRFGTDTQYF. The CDR3 DNA reads as TGTGCCAGCAGTCCGGGACTAGGACGATTCGGCACAGATACGCAGTATTTT.

This clone appeared a single time. The chain has TRBV2 and TRBJ2-4; 8 bases are shared with TRBD1. The CDR3 covers 14 residues. Germline V gives CDR1 SNHLY, CDR2 FYNNEI. V was clipped by 6 bases and J by 6 bases; unmatched bases: 7. CDR3 sequence (DNA): TGTGCCAGCAGAGAAACAGGGGGTTTAAACATTCAGTACTTC. Translated: CASRETGGLNIQYF.

J is TRBJ2-4 and V is TRBV27, with 10 bases matching TRBD2. CDR1 and CDR2 (germline): MNHEY, SMNVEV (reference sequence). The CDR3 consists of 16 residues. Unmatched junction bases numbered 8, after V lost 3 bases and J lost 6 bases. The CDR3 protein is CASSLLGLATPNIQYF. CDR3 coding DNA: TGTGCCAGCAGTTTGTTGGGACTAGCGACACCAAACATTCAGTACTTC.

The genes are TRBV15 and TRBJ2-7; 7 nucleotides agree with TRBD2. The CDR3 covers 14 residues. The trim removed 3 bases at V and 3 bases at J, leaving 5 bases unmatched. Germline assignment: CDR1 LNHNV and CDR2 YYDKDF (reference sequence). CDR3 nucleotide sequence: TGTGCCACCAGCAGCCTAGCGGCTGGCTACGAGCAGTACTTC. Amino acid sequence: CATSSLAAGYEQYF.

V usage is TRBV27 and J usage is TRBJ2-3, with 8 bases fitting TRBD2. V was clipped by 2 bases and J by 4 bases; unmatched bases: 8. Germline V gene lookup returns CDR1 MNHEY and CDR2 SMNVEV (reference sequence). CDR3 length equals 16 residues. In nucleotides, the CDR3 is TGTGCCAGCAGTTTACTACTAGCGGTTGAGGCAGATACGCAGTATTTT. This translates into CASSLLLAVEADTQYF.

The chain couples TRBV19 to TRBJ2-3, with TRBD2 identical over 8 bases. Germline CDR1 reads LNHDA; CDR2 reads SQIVND (reference sequence). Unmatched junction bases numbered 5, after V lost 1 base and J lost 2 bases. The CDR3 covers 16 residues. Here the CDR3 DNA reads TGTGCCAGTAGTATAGTGGGCGGGAGGTTCACAGATACGCAGTATTTT. Translated: CASSIVGGRFTDTQYF.

The chain couples TRBV7-2 to TRBJ2-1; 10 nucleotides align to TRBD1. In germline, CDR1 is SGHTA, CDR2 FQGNSA. This CDR3 region has 14 residues. Trimming cost V 5 bases and J 7 bases; bases outside gene matches: 5. CDR3 nucleotide sequence: TGTGCCAGCAGCGGGACAGGGGTAACGAATGAGCAGTTCTTC. This gives the protein CASSGTGVTNEQFF.

The rearrangement uses TRBV9 and TRBJ2-2, with 12 bases fitting TRBD1. The V and J ends lost 4 bases and 7 bases, in that order; junction bases with no gene match: 5. Per the germline V gene, CDR1 is SGDLS and CDR2 is YYNGEE. This CDR3 has 15 residues. CDR3 coding DNA: TGTGCCAGCAGCCCGGGACAGGGGGCTAGCGGGGAGCTGTTTTTT. Translating it yields CASSPGQGASGELFF.